A single sample is the source of the 18 T cell receptor beta chains below, sequenced in a study of vaccination effects on CD4 cells after COVID-19. The repertoire was sequenced with immunoSEQ multiplex PCR; TCRdb's copy has only in-frame clones and lacks some. Counted here are about 59,000 clones, about 78% occurring once; the ten biggest clones make up 1.5% to 2%. No cognate antigen is known for these TCRs. CD4+ T cells specific for antigen were expanded with viral peptide pools by the ViraFEST assay before sequencing. Subsequent to a culture period of 10 days, CD4+ T cells were isolated. Vaccine administered to participants consisted of two doses of either BNT162b2 or mRNA-1273. The source was CD4+ T cells from PBMCs cultured with HCoV-OC43 spike peptides, collected after COVID-19 vaccination. Specified subset: HCoV-OC43 spike overlapping peptide pool stimulation. The receptors were sampled from a human donor who received a COVID-19 vaccine.

The chain employs TRBV5-1 and TRBJ1-2; D may be TRBD1 (6 bases). Germline V gives CDR1 SGHRS, CDR2 YFSETQ. CDR3 size: 16 residues. V shed 4 bases and J shed 8 bases, with 24 bases lying between them. CDR3 residues: CASSRYSGGATDGYTF. In DNA form, the CDR3 reads TGCGCCAGCAGCCGCTACTCGGGGGGGGCGACGGACGGCTACACCTTC.

This CDR3 reads CASSLAGQGYNEQFF. In DNA form, the CDR3 reads TGCGCCAGCAGCTTAGCGGGACAGGGCTACAATGAGCAGTTCTTC. This chain joins TRBV5-1 and TRBJ2-1; 9 nucleotides line up with TRBD1. CDR3 size: 15 residues. After removal of 2 bases from V and 3 bases from J, the junction contained 3 bases not matched to a gene. CDR1 is SGHRS and CDR2 is YFSETQ in the germline V gene.

The genes are TRBV27 and TRBJ2-5; 9 nucleotides line up with TRBD2. The CDR3 runs to 15 residues. V trimming: 4 bases; J trimming: 2 bases; junction bases outside the gene matches: 5. In germline, CDR1 is MNHEY, CDR2 SMNVEV (reference sequence). The CDR3 DNA is TGTGCCAGCAGTTCTGCGGGGGGGCTTCAAGAGACCCAGTACTTC. It is translated as CASSSAGGLQETQYF.

The count of this clone is one. The gene calls are TRBV6-4 and TRBJ2-1, with D tentatively TRBD2 (6 bases). Germline V gene lookup returns CDR1 MRHNA and CDR2 SNTAGT. There are 14 residues in the CDR3. V was pared by 6 bases and J by 2 bases, with 11 bases between. The CDR3 DNA reads TGTGCCAGCAGCATGTCTAGCGCCTACAATGAGCAGTTCTTC. This translates into CASSMSSAYNEQFF.

V is TRBV11-3 and J is TRBJ2-7; the D call may be TRBD1 or TRBD2 (5 bases each). The ends were cut back, 3 bases at V and 0 bases at J, with 21 bases in the middle. Germline CDR1 SGHNT, CDR2 YENEEA. The CDR3 loop spans 18 amino acids. In DNA, the CDR3 is TGTGCCAGCAGCTTGGAGGTAGAGGGGCGGGCCCGCTCCTACGAGCAGTACGTC. Amino acids: CASSLEVEGRARSYEQYV.

The chain couples TRBV2 to TRBJ1-2; possible D gene TRBD1, 5 bases. This CDR3 has 15 residues. V was cut by 4 bases and J by 8 bases, with 20 bases left in between. Germline CDR1 reads SNHLY; CDR2 reads FYNNEI. In DNA, the CDR3 is TGTGCCAGCAGTGCCGCAGGGTTGGCAACGAGGGGCTACACCTTC. Amino acids: CASSAAGLATRGYTF.

The chain carries TRBV5-6 and TRBJ1-2; tentatively, D is TRBD1 (6 bases). There are 13 residues in the CDR3. The ends were cut back, 3 bases at V and 4 bases at J, with 10 bases in the middle. CDR1 is SGHDT, CDR2 YYEEEE, per germline. In DNA form, the CDR3 reads TGTGCCAGCAGCTCAGGGGTGGGCTATGGCTACACCTTC. It specifies CASSSGVGYGYTF.

The chain carries TRBV2 and TRBJ2-7; maybe TRBD2 (5 bases). This CDR3 comprises 12 residues. Germline loops: CDR1 SNHLY, CDR2 FYNNEI. The V end lost 3 bases, the J end lost 4 bases, and 7 bases lay between the germline ends. The CDR3 loop reads CASSDRGYEQYV. The CDR3 bases are TGTGCCAGCAGTGATCGGGGATACGAGCAGTACGTC.

V is TRBV10-1 and J is TRBJ2-3; unclear D gene. V was cut by 4 bases and J by 2 bases, with 13 bases left in between. The germline CDR1 and CDR2 sequences are WNHNN and SYGVQD (reference sequence). The CDR3 runs 15 residues. CDR3 nucleotides: TGCGCCAGCAGTGGCGGTCGAAAGGCCACAGATACGCAGTATTTT. It specifies CASSGGRKATDTQYF.

This chain links TRBV30 with TRBJ2-1; 9 bases line up with TRBD2. V gave up 1 base and J gave up 6 bases; unmatched junction bases: 10. Germline V lookup: CDR1 GTSNPN, CDR2 SVGIG (reference sequence). The CDR3 extends over 16 amino acids. This chain's CDR3 is CAWSAFSGGILNEQFF. CDR3 nucleotides: TGTGCCTGGAGTGCCTTCAGCGGGGGGATTCTCAATGAGCAGTTCTTC.

This clone was seen more than once but under ten times. This chain uses TRBV24-1 with TRBJ2-2; 12 bases fit TRBD2. The CDR3 consists of 16 residues. V lost 7 bases and J lost 7; bases outside the gene matches: 9. Looked up from germline, CDR1 is KGHDR and CDR2 is SFDVKD. CDR3 nucleotide sequence: TGTGCCACCAGCCGGACTAGCGGGACCGGATTCGGGGAGCTGTTTTTT. It encodes CATSRTSGTGFGELFF.

The chain combines TRBV2 with TRBJ1-2; TRBD1 is a possible D gene (5 bases). Germline lookup yields CDR1 SNHLY and CDR2 FYNNEI. Deletions cut 6 bases from V and 0 bases from J, with 8 bases between. The CDR3 consists of 13 residues. In DNA form, the CDR3 reads TGTGCCAGCAGGCGGGACGCTAACTATGGCTACACCTTC. Its translation: CASRRDANYGYTF.

The J gene is TRBJ2-1, the V gene TRBV9; TRBD2 is a possible D gene (7 bases). Looked up from germline, CDR1 is SGDLS and CDR2 is YYNGEE. Deletions cut 0 bases from V and 8 bases from J, with 15 bases between. This CDR3 contains 15 residues. The DNA of the CDR3 is TGTGCCAGCAGCGTAGCGGTGGGGGGGCTCGATGAGCAGTTCTTC. This encodes CASSVAVGGLDEQFF. Based on the CDR3 plus reference TRBV9 and TRBJ2-1, the full variable domain is DSGVTQTPKHLITATGQRVTLRCSPRSGDLSVYWYQQSLDQGLQFLIQYYNGEERAKGNILERFSAQQFPDLHSELNLSSLELGDSALYFCASSVAVGGLDEQFFGPGTRLTVL.

This chain connects TRBV4-3 to TRBJ2-5; tentatively, D is TRBD2 (6 bases). Trimming pared 0 bases from V and 5 bases from J, leaving 13 bases between. Germline V gene sequence: CDR1 LGHNA, CDR2 YSLEER. The CDR3 loop spans 15 amino acids. The CDR3 bases are TGCGCCAGCAGCCAAGATTTCACGGGGAGGGAGACCCAGTACTTC. It codes for CASSQDFTGRETQYF.

The chain recombines TRBV29-1 with TRBJ2-2, with D tentatively TRBD1 or TRBD2 (6 bases each). CDR3 size: 14 residues. Germline CDR1 reads SQVTM; CDR2 reads ANQGSEA. V shed 4 bases and J shed 3 bases, with 12 bases lying between them. Here the CDR3 reads CSVGGAQDTGELFF. Here the CDR3 DNA reads TGCAGCGTTGGGGGGGCCCAGGACACCGGGGAGCTGTTTTTT.

The rearrangement uses TRBV14 and TRBJ2-3; 9 positions match TRBD1. V was pared by 4 bases and J by 1 base, with 6 bases of the junction left unmatched. The CDR3 totals 16 residues. Germline V CDR1 and CDR2: SGHDN, FVKESK. The CDR3 loop is CASSPGTGGRTDTQYF. CDR3 DNA sequence: TGTGCCAGCAGCCCTGGCACAGGGGGCCGCACAGATACGCAGTATTTT.

V gene TRBV3-1 (or the pseudogene TRBV3-2) combines with J gene TRBJ1-1; D remains unclear. Germline V CDR1 and CDR2: LGHDT, YNNKEL (reference sequence). Trimming stripped 4 bases from V and 5 bases from J, with 11 bases between. There are 13 residues in the CDR3. The CDR3 sequence: CASSPLHGTEAFF. The CDR3 bases are TGTGCCAGCAGCCCGTTACATGGGACTGAAGCTTTCTTT.

J is TRBJ2-5 and V is TRBV7-2; D possibly uses TRBD1 or TRBD2 (5 bases each). This CDR3 is built from 14 residues. The V end was cut by 0 bases, the J end by 2 bases, with 7 bases between. Germline V CDR1 and CDR2: SGHTA, FQGNSA. The CDR3 DNA follows: TGTGCCAGCAGCTTAGCGGGGGTACAAGAGACCCAGTACTTC. This gives the protein CASSLAGVQETQYF.